This is a list of T cell receptor beta chains from one sample in a study of OX40 agonist ivuxolimab in advanced cancers. Sequenced by immunoSEQ multiplex PCR; TCRdb stores in-frame clones only, minus some. Here the sample spans some 45,000 clones, 65% to 85% being singletons. The material was CD4+ or CD8+ T cells sorted from blood, obtained in a trial of the OX40 agonist ivuxolimab. These receptors originate from an adult with an advanced solid tumor such as melanoma, head and neck, liver or kidney cancer. CDR3s include the opening cysteine and the closing phenylalanine or tryptophan. A D gene is named only where the DNA matches it firmly. Only some rows state a clone size, as once, few, many or a class for expanded clones.

TRBJ2-2 TRBD2 . TRBV4-3 CASSQALAGSTGELFF TGCGCCAGCAGCCAAGCTCTAGCGGGGAGCACCGGGGAGCTGTTTTTT
TRBJ1-1 . . TRBV9 CASSVTQGGTEAFF TGTGCCAGCAGCGTAACTCAGGGAGGCACTGAAGCTTTCTTT
TRBJ1-6 . . TRBV5-6 CASSGRTRSVNSPLHF TGTGCCAGCAGCGGACGGACAAGGAGCGTTAATTCACCCCTCCACTTT
TRBJ1-1 . . TRBV7-9 CASNRGVVTEAFF TGTGCCAGCAACCGAGGGGTAGTGACTGAAGCTTTCTTT
TRBJ2-7 TRBD2 once TRBV6-4 CASITGGGYEQYF TGTGCCAGCATTACAGGCGGGGGTTACGAGCAGTACTTC
TRBJ1-5 . . TRBV4-3 CASSQDGGTGPQHF TGCGCCAGCAGCCAAGATGGCGGGACGGGGCCCCAGCATTTT
TRBJ2-1 TRBD1 . TRBV25-1 CASSEPRTGNEQFF TGTGCCAGCAGTGAACCTCGGACAGGGAATGAGCAGTTCTTC
TRBJ2-7 . once TRBV2 CASSEVSYEQYF TGTGCCAGCAGTGAAGTTAGCTACGAGCAGTACTTC
TRBJ2-1 TRBD2 . TRBV7-3 CASSATSGGEGYNEQFF TGTGCCAGCAGCGCGACTAGCGGGGGGGAAGGGTACAATGAGCAGTTCTTC
TRBJ1-5 TRBD1 . TRBV18 CASSPKLMTGRSNQPQHF TGTGCCAGCTCACCGAAATTAATGACAGGGAGAAGCAATCAGCCCCAGCATTTT
TRBJ1-2 . . TRBV21-1 CASNRGWRIRANYGYTF TGTGCCAGCAATCGGGGGTGGCGGATCCGAGCTAACTATGGCTACACCTTC
TRBJ1-5 . . TRBV28 CASSPIQRPQHF TGTGCCAGCAGTCCAATACAGCGGCCCCAGCATTTT
TRBJ1-5 TRBD1 . TRBV5-1 CASSQGQGGQPQHF TGCGCCAGCAGCCAGGGACAGGGTGGTCAGCCCCAGCATTTT
TRBJ2-1 . . TRBV27 CASSFTSTGRLYNEQFF TGTGCCAGCAGTTTCACTTCTACAGGGCGCCTCTACAATGAGCAGTTCTTC
TRBJ2-6 . once TRBV25-1 CASSEFNLPSGANVLTF TGTGCCAGCAGTGAATTCAACTTGCCCTCTGGGGCCAACGTCCTGACTTTC
TRBJ2-3 . . TRBV27 CASSLNGGTDTQYF TGTGCCAGCAGTTTAAACGGGGGCACAGATACGCAGTATTTT
TRBJ2-1 TRBD2 . TRBV7-8 CASSLTSGRAYNEQFF TGTGCCAGCAGCTTGACTAGCGGGAGGGCCTACAATGAGCAGTTCTTC
TRBJ1-5 . . TRBV28 CASSTSPYGPDEPQHF TGTGCCAGCAGTACCTCTCCATACGGGCCTGATGAGCCCCAGCATTTT
TRBJ2-7 . . TRBV7-8 CASSPGGGPNSYEQYF TGTGCCAGCAGCCCTGGTGGGGGTCCTAACTCCTACGAGCAGTACTTC
TRBJ2-1 TRBD2 once TRBV18 CASSPPTSGNSYNEQFF TGTGCCAGCTCACCACCGACTAGCGGGAACTCCTACAATGAGCAGTTCTTC
TRBJ2-5 TRBD1 . TRBV5-1 CASSTGTGYQETQYF TGCGCCAGCAGCACCGGGACAGGGTACCAAGAGACCCAGTACTTC
TRBJ2-1 . . TRBV6-4 CASRELVPNEQFF TGTGCCAGCCGAGAGCTAGTCCCCAATGAGCAGTTCTTC
TRBJ2-5 TRBD1 . TRBV7-6 CASSFPRTGTANLQETQYF TGTGCCAGCAGCTTTCCACGTACCGGGACAGCGAACCTCCAAGAGACCCAGTACTTC
TRBJ2-7 . . TRBV27 CASSLSPGLLYEQYF TGTGCCAGCAGTTTATCTCCAGGGCTACTCTACGAGCAGTACTTC
TRBJ2-1 . . TRBV7-2 CASSLVNEQFF TGTGCCAGCAGCTTAGTTAATGAGCAGTTCTTC
TRBJ2-7 TRBD2 . TRBV7-2 CASSLDGGAGYEQYF TGTGCCAGCAGCTTAGACGGGGGGGCGGGCTACGAGCAGTACTTC
TRBJ1-1 . . TRBV28 CASSLSTRGGTEAFF TGTGCCAGCAGTTTAAGTACCCGGGGGGGTACTGAAGCTTTCTTT
TRBJ2-5 . . TRBV7-3 CASSSQGGPNGETQYF TGTGCCAGCAGTTCCCAAGGCGGGCCAAACGGAGAGACCCAGTACTTC
TRBJ2-3 TRBD1 . TRBV5-1 CASSEGTGATDTQYF TGCGCCAGCAGCGAGGGGACAGGGGCCACAGATACGCAGTATTTT
TRBJ2-7 . . TRBV2 CASKDSPYEQYF TGTGCCAGCAAGGACAGTCCCTACGAGCAGTACTTC
TRBJ2-7 . . TRBV28 CASRSYSYEQYF TGTGCCAGCAGGTCCTACAGTTACGAGCAGTACTTC
TRBJ1-6 . . TRBV7-9 CASSLDNSPLHF TGTGCCAGCAGCTTAGATAATTCACCCCTCCACTTT
TRBJ2-3 . . TRBV4-3 CASSLTQTDTQYF TGCGCCAGCAGCCTAACGCAAACAGATACGCAGTATTTT
TRBJ2-7 TRBD1 . TRBV27 CAISDPPGQVYEQYF TGTGCCATCAGTGACCCCCCGGGACAGGTCTACGAGCAGTACTTC
TRBJ1-1 . . TRBV7-9 CASSLTDSNTEAFF TGTGCCAGCAGCTTGACAGATTCGAACACTGAAGCTTTCTTT
TRBJ1-1 TRBD1 . TRBV14 CASSMGQMNTEAFF TGTGCCAGCAGCATGGGACAGATGAACACTGAAGCTTTCTTT
TRBJ2-1 TRBD2 . TRBV27 CASWASGGNNEQFF TGTGCCAGCTGGGCTAGCGGGGGGAACAATGAGCAGTTCTTC
TRBJ1-2 . . TRBV12-1 CASSLTTGTCYGYTF TGTGCCAGCAGCTTAACGACAGGGACTTGCTATGGCTACACCTTC
TRBJ2-1 TRBD2 . TRBV30 CAWSKAGAGEQFF TGTGCCTGGAGTAAAGCGGGAGCCGGTGAGCAGTTCTTC
TRBJ2-5 TRBD1 . TRBV18 CASSPSTGLQETQYF TGTGCCAGCTCACCATCGACAGGGCTCCAAGAGACCCAGTACTTC
TRBJ2-4 TRBD1 once TRBV19 CASSTPGQGTNIQYF TGTGCCAGTAGTACGCCGGGACAGGGGACAAACATTCAGTACTTC